A single count supports the clone carrying this T cell receptor (beta chain). Its specificity is not known. Assay: immunoSEQ multiplex PCR; the TCRdb copy retains only in-frame clones and omits some. The table records over 35,000 clones, about 89% of them present only once. The source of the sample is a study of OX40 agonist ivuxolimab in advanced cancers. About the study: Males comprised approximately 81% of the group, whose mean age was roughly 60 years (range roughly 20 to 90). Of the participants, approximately 44% had some prior anti-PD-1, anti-PD-L1 or anti-CTLA-4 therapy, which was allowed.

General study findings and limits: Patients who responded partially at 0.1-3.0 mg/kg showed clonal expansion ranking among the lowest. In the 0.1 to 3.0 mg/kg range, CD4+ and CD8+ blood T cells had expanded clonally by week 6.

V lost 2 bases and J lost 0, with 11 bases in between. The CDR3 covers 16 residues. Looked up from germline, CDR1 is SGDLS and CDR2 is YYNGEE. V is TRBV9 and J is TRBJ1-4, with D perhaps matching TRBD1 (5 bases). This clonotype was sampled from an adult with an advanced solid tumor such as melanoma, head and neck, liver or kidney cancer. The sample consisted of CD4+ or CD8+ T cells sorted from blood, taken in a trial of the OX40 agonist ivuxolimab. The CDR3 nucleotides are TGTGCCAGCAGCGTGGGACTGCCAACAACTAATGAAAAACTGTTTTTT. As protein: CASSVGLPTTNEKLFF.